The 23 T cell receptor beta chains below all came from one sample that was sequenced in a study of blood T cell repertoires in COVID-19. Using immunoSEQ multiplex PCR, the repertoire was profiled, and TCRdb retains in-frame clones only, with some absent. The sample has 150,000 to 200,000 clones, less than 90% seen once. Material: peripheral blood. The receptors were sampled from a woman aged 60 to 75 with COVID-19, enrolled during active disease.

This clone appeared once. The DNA of the CDR3 is TGTGCCAGCAGCCGGGGTGGCGATGATCAGCCCCAGCATTTT. Protein: CASSRGGDDQPQHF. The V call is TRBV6-5, the J call TRBJ1-5; D gene unclear. CDR3 length: 14 amino acids. V gave up 6 bases and J gave up 5 bases, with 14 bases separating them. Germline V lookup: CDR1 MNHEY, CDR2 SVGAGI.

The rearrangement links TRBV19 to TRBJ1-5, with 7 bases matching TRBD1. This CDR3 has 15 residues. The germline gives CDR1 LNHDA, CDR2 SQIVND (reference sequence). V lost 6 bases and J lost 5; bases outside the gene matches: 10. The CDR3 reads CASSWTGLQHQPQHF. The CDR3 coding sequence is TGTGCCAGTAGCTGGACAGGTCTTCAGCATCAGCCCCAGCATTTT.

The V and J genes are TRBV29-1 and TRBJ2-7, with TRBD1 matching over 7 bases. The CDR3 runs 16 residues. The germline CDR1 and CDR2 sequences are SQVTM and ANQGSEA. The ends lost 2 bases at V and 1 base at J; junction bases unmatched: 11. CDR3 region: CSVETWATGSSYEQYF. DNA for the CDR3: TGCAGCGTTGAAACATGGGCGACAGGGAGTTCCTACGAGCAGTACTTC.

The genes are TRBV24-1 and TRBJ1-5, with TRBD1 matching over 7 bases. The trim removed 2 bases at V and 3 bases at J, leaving 3 bases unmatched. CDR3 length: 15 amino acids. Germline values: CDR1 KGHDR, CDR2 SFDVKD. CDR3: CATSDSTGNNQPQHF. The CDR3 bases are TGTGCCACCAGTGATTCGACAGGGAACAATCAGCCCCAGCATTTT.

The gene calls are TRBV4-2 and TRBJ2-7; 11 nucleotides match TRBD2. This CDR3 is 16 amino acids long. Trimming took 2 bases from V and 0 from J; bases not matched to a gene: 3. From germline, CDR1 is LGHNA and CDR2 YNFKEQ. CDR3 in DNA: TGTGCCAGCAGCCAACCAGGGACTAGCGGCTCCTACGAGCAGTACTTC. Residues: CASSQPGTSGSYEQYF.

V usage is TRBV7-2 and J usage is TRBJ1-2; TRBD1 agrees at 8 bases. The V and J ends lost 5 bases and 4 bases, in that order; junction bases with no gene match: 9. The CDR3 sequence is 15 residues long. Germline V CDR1 and CDR2: SGHTA, FQGNSA. The CDR3 DNA sequence: TGTGCCAGCAGCGAAGGTGGGCAGGGGGCCTATGGCTACACCTTC. It yields the protein CASSEGGQGAYGYTF.

The CDR3 loop is CAWTYYNEQFF. CDR3 DNA: TGTGCCTGGACCTACTACAATGAGCAGTTCTTC. This chain links TRBV30 with TRBJ2-1; D is ambiguous. Trimming removed 4 bases from V and 3 bases from J, with 4 bases in between. CDR1 is GTSNPN and CDR2 is SVGIG in the germline V gene (reference sequence). The CDR3 is made up of 11 amino acids.

The V call is TRBV20-1, the J call TRBJ1-5; D is unresolved. The CDR3 runs 12 residues. Germline CDR1 and CDR2: DFQATT and SNEGSKA (reference sequence). Deletions cut 3 bases from V and 5 bases from J, with 8 bases between. The CDR3 protein is CSASPGDQPQHF. For the CDR3, the DNA is TGCAGTGCTAGTCCCGGGGATCAGCCCCAGCATTTT.

The gene calls are TRBV6-2 or TRBV6-3 and TRBJ2-1, with D possibly TRBD2 on 6 matching bases. The CDR3 is made up of 15 amino acids. With 2 bases removed from V and 1 base from J, the gap between germline ends came to 9 bases. Per the germline V gene, CDR1 is MNHEY and CDR2 is SVGEGT. DNA for the CDR3: TGTGCCAGCAGTTACACCGGGGGTTCCTACAATGAGCAGTTCTTC. This encodes CASSYTGGSYNEQFF.

The chain couples TRBV10-2 to TRBJ2-1; 11 nucleotides align to TRBD2. The CDR3 contains 14 residues. CDR1 WSHSY and CDR2 SAAADI come from the germline V gene. V shed 7 bases and J 8 bases; nucleotides not matched to a gene: 7. CDR3 residues: CASNPSLAGDEQFF. DNA for the CDR3: TGCGCCAGCAACCCCTCACTAGCGGGAGATGAGCAGTTCTTC.

This chain connects TRBV4-3 to TRBJ2-1, with 9 bases matching TRBD2. The CDR3 length is 21 residues. Germline assignment: CDR1 LGHNA and CDR2 YSLEER. The ends lost 0 bases at V and 0 bases at J; junction bases unmatched: 15. This chain's CDR3 is CASSQESPRLAGYVSYNEQFF. CDR3 nucleotide sequence: TGCGCCAGCAGCCAAGAATCCCCGAGGCTAGCGGGATACGTCTCCTACAATGAGCAGTTCTTC.

V is TRBV11-2 and J is TRBJ2-2; the D gene is possibly TRBD2 (5 bases). Trimming removed 8 bases at V and 4 bases at J, with 26 bases between. The CDR3 consists of 18 residues. Germline assignment: CDR1 SGHAT and CDR2 FQNNGV. The CDR3 sequence is CASVRGRGPGRSTGELFF. The DNA for the CDR3 is TGTGCCAGCGTAAGAGGAAGAGGACCGGGGAGAAGCACCGGGGAGCTGTTTTTT.

The J gene is TRBJ1-1, the V gene TRBV10-3; 7 nucleotides agree with TRBD1. V was pared by 2 bases and J by 4 bases, with 4 bases of the junction left unmatched. Germline V gives CDR1 ENHRY, CDR2 SYGVKD. This CDR3 is built from 14 residues. The CDR3 region is CAISENRGGTEAFF. The CDR3 nucleotides read TGTGCCATCAGTGAGAACAGGGGTGGCACTGAAGCTTTCTTT.

The gene calls are TRBV29-1 and TRBJ2-7, with a possible D match to TRBD1 (6 bases). CDR3 size: 15 residues. The germline V gene has CDR1 SQVTM and CDR2 ANQGSEA. Trimming took off 0 bases at V and 7 bases at J, with 19 bases between the two ends. CDR3 DNA sequence: TGCAGCGTTGAAGAAGGGGGTCCCCGGGCAGGGGAGCAGTACTTC. It translates to CSVEEGGPRAGEQYF.

The CDR3 region has the DNA TGCGCCAGCAGCCCGGGGGCGGGGGCCCCCGCTACGGAGCAGTACTTC. It encodes CASSPGAGAPATEQYF. This chain joins TRBV5-1 and TRBJ2-7; possibly TRBD2 for D (7 bases). Germline V gene sequence: CDR1 SGHRS, CDR2 YFSETQ. V was shortened by 4 bases and J by 7 bases, with 24 bases between the two germline ends. This CDR3 has 16 amino acids.

This clone was seen just once. The V and J genes are TRBV5-6 and TRBJ2-3; D not resolved. This CDR3 has 13 residues. V was trimmed by 1 base and J by 6 bases, leaving 9 bases between them. Germline V gene data show CDR1 as SGHDT and CDR2 as YYEEEE. The CDR3 nucleotides are TGTGCCAGCAGCTTGCGAGAGAGGGATACGCAGTATTTT. Residues: CASSLRERDTQYF.

This chain joins TRBV5-8 and TRBJ1-2; TRBD1 is a possible D gene (6 bases). The V gene lost 0 bases and the J gene lost 5 bases, with 8 bases spanning the gap. Germline assignment: CDR1 SGHTS and CDR2 YDEGEE. The CDR3 runs 13 residues. The CDR3 is CASSLDREYGYTF. The CDR3 region has the DNA TGTGCCAGCAGCTTGGACAGGGAGTATGGCTACACCTTC.

V gene TRBV11-2 combines with J gene TRBJ2-2, with D uncertain. V lost 5 bases and J lost 4, with 11 bases in between. The CDR3 sequence is 14 residues long. Germline V CDR1 and CDR2: SGHAT, FQNNGV. CDR3 region: CASSPSVVTGELFF. The CDR3 DNA reads as TGTGCCAGCAGCCCTTCTGTCGTCACCGGGGAGCTGTTTTTT. The whole variable domain, filled in from reference TRBV11-2 and TRBJ2-2, reads EAGVAQSPRYKIIEKRQSVAFWCNPISGHATLYWYQQILGQGPKLLIQFQNNGVVDDSQLPKDRFSAERLKGVDSTLKIQPAKLEDSAVYLCASSPSVVTGELFFGEGSRLTVL.

The V and J genes are TRBV10-3 and TRBJ2-7; 7 nucleotides align to TRBD1. CDR1 and CDR2 (germline): ENHRY, SYGVKD. The junction had 6 bases not matched to a gene; V was cut back by 2 bases and J by 2 bases. The CDR3 spans 15 residues. For the CDR3, the DNA is TGTGCCATCAGTGAGACAAGGGGGCGAGCCTACGAGCAGTACTTC. Its protein product is CAISETRGRAYEQYF.

The chain has TRBV29-1 and TRBJ2-7; 11 bases line up with TRBD1. The J segment lost 6 bases and the V segment lost 1 base, leaving 8 bases of the junction unmatched. The CDR3 is 15 amino acids. Germline V lookup: CDR1 SQVTM, CDR2 ANQGSEA. This CDR3 reads CSVEAGGQGAAEQYF. In nucleotides, the CDR3 is TGCAGCGTTGAAGCTGGAGGACAGGGGGCAGCCGAGCAGTACTTC.

This chain uses TRBV7-8 with TRBJ1-5; D not certain. The V gene's germline CDR1 is SGHVS and CDR2 FQNEAQ. V gave up 6 bases and J gave up 4 bases, with 7 bases separating them. The CDR3 extends over 12 amino acids. CDR3 sequence reads: CASSRGNQPQHF. CDR3 bases: TGTGCCAGCAGTCGGGGTAATCAGCCCCAGCATTTT.

A few counts support this clone. V usage is TRBV28 and J usage is TRBJ2-1, with D perhaps matching TRBD1 (5 bases). This CDR3 contains 15 residues. CDR1 and CDR2 from the germline V gene are MDHEN and SYDVKM. The V and J ends lost 2 bases and 4 bases respectively, with 12 bases between them. CDR3 protein: CASSLAGRTYNEQFF. CDR3 in DNA: TGTGCCAGCAGTTTAGCAGGGCGGACGTACAATGAGCAGTTCTTC. Based on the CDR3 plus reference TRBV28 and TRBJ2-1, the full variable domain is DVKVTQSSRYLVKRTGEKVFLECVQDMDHENMFWYRQDPGLGLRLIYFSYDVKMKEKGDIPEGYSVSREKKERFSLILESASTNQTSMYLCASSLAGRTYNEQFFGPGTRLTVL.

The V and J genes are TRBV2 and TRBJ1-2; 7 nucleotides agree with TRBD1. CDR1 and CDR2 from the germline V gene are SNHLY and FYNNEI. CDR3 length: 15 amino acids. Trimming cost V 4 bases and J 4 bases; bases outside gene matches: 9. CDR3 sequence: CASSVTQGVGYGYTF. The CDR3 DNA follows: TGTGCCAGCAGTGTAACTCAGGGGGTTGGCTATGGCTACACCTTC.